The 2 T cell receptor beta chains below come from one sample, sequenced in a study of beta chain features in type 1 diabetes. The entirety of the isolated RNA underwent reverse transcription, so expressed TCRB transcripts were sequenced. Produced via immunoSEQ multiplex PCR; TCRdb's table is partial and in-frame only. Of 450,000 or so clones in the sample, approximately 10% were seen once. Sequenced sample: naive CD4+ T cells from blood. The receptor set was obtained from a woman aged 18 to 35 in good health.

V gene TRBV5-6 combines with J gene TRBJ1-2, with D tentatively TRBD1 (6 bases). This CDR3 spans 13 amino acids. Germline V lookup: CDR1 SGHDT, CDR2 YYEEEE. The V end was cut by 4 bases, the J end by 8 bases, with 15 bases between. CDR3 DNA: TGTGCCAGCAGCCCTCCAGGGGTGCGAGGCTACACCTTC. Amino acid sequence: CASSPPGVRGYTF.

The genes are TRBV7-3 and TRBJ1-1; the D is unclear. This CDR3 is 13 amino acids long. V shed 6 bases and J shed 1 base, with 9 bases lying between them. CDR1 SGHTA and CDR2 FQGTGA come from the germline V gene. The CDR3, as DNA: TGTGCCAGCAGGGAGGGAGGGAACACTGAAGCTTTCTTT. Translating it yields CASREGGNTEAFF.